This TCR beta chain comes out of a study of cytomegalovirus exposure and HLA in healthy donors (dated by TCRdb to between 2016 and 2019). General notes on the study: An earlier analysis of some 620 of the donors reported 276 Gb of sequence data and around 110 million unique TCR beta sequences obtained from around 190 million T cells. Around 320 gigabases of sequencing data and approximately 85 million unique TCR sequences were included in an early release covering about 700 HLA-typed donors. Using immunosequencing, the study profiled T cell repertoires from about 650 subjects and related those repertoires to cytomegalovirus serostatus. The genetic ancestry cluster associated with self-reported Caucasian donors included 81% of the approximately 410 genotyped donors. Along with the approximately 650-subject first cohort, a separate validation cohort of over a hundred different subjects was used. Donor age, sex, ethnicity and CMV serostatus were compiled together with the repertoire data. Every repertoire in the discovery cohort had been generated on one and the same sequencing platform. Typing coverage differed by locus: A, B, C, DRB1 and DQB1 were typed in about 620-640 donors, DQA1 in 500 to 550, DPA1 in around 610, and DPB1 in just under 480. Several DR-DQ haplotypes were treated as single units for association and clustering because of strong linkage in the cohort. In the later analysis, no new phenotypic data were used to find candidate immune exposures; instead, reliance was placed on TCR beta sequences and their occurrence across donors. High-throughput TCR immunosequencing, statistical association of individual TCRs with disease status, and machine learning were combined to predict cytomegalovirus infection status. Class I and class II HLA loci were covered by the typing at four-digit resolution. Among 398 genotyped donors of the cohort, an average of about 220,000 unique TCR beta nucleotide sequences was sequenced per donor, of which approximately 19% were non-productive. An earlier analysis of a few hundred of the donors applied high-throughput TCR beta sequencing to assess whether each TCR beta V gene segment acted as functional or pseudogenic. In a later genetic analysis, genome-wide SNP genotypes for about three fifths of the 666 donors were used, and that subset was treated as a discovery cohort. The aim of the study was to test whether cataloging public T cell receptors could identify signatures of past pathogen exposure. In a later analysis, previously published TCR beta repertoires from 600 to 850 donors were re-analyzed and high-resolution HLA genotyping was added so that TCR occurrence patterns could be studied. Results and caveats for the whole study, not just this receptor: Linkage disequilibrium might explain the correlated functional status among segregating V segments, but an unknown experimental factor could not be ruled out. In a later analysis, most CMV-associated TCR beta chains were found to appear HLA-restricted, with HLA associations seemingly driven largely by CMV exposure. Because the 87-base-pair reads could not distinguish some IMGT-functional V segments, including TRBV6-2 and TRBV6-3, those segments were excluded. Specific HLA alleles were associated with over 15,000 TCR beta sequences at a false discovery rate of 0.05 in a later analysis. In a later analysis, TCR association rates were found to vary across HLA loci, with the most associated TCRs seen for DRB1 alleles and the fewest for HLA-C alleles. A cluster of highly shared sequence variants was judged likely to be a technical artifact of the sequencing pipeline. Presence/absence analyses assumed roughly uniform sequencing depth across donors, an assumption that may not hold. For the cohort, immune exposure information was limited to CMV serostatus. In vitro tests confirmed that a few of the cytomegalovirus-associated TCR beta chains recognize cytomegalovirus antigens. According to a later genetic analysis, donors in an Asian-associated ancestry cluster had fewer N-insertions in productive TCRs than the roughly 700-donor mean. Because counts were too low, about 15 rarely observed V segments, including chromosome 9 orphons, were left out of the earlier analysis of about 500 of the donors. V-gene and J-gene trimming of TCR beta chains was associated with a missense DCLRE1C variant in a later genetic analysis, and the association was replicated in an independent cohort. A later analysis found that HLA-associated TCR beta chains were more clonally expanded and had lower generation probabilities than equally common non-associated chains. Broadly in line with IMGT annotations, most TCR beta V segments showed up in productive rearrangements about 90% or about 30% of the time in an earlier analysis of some 590 of the donors. While some public TCRs were present in many individuals, most TCR sequences turned up only very rarely across donors. When HLA alleles, especially DR and DQ, strongly co-occurred, attributing TCR associations to individual alleles was difficult. The cohort was sequenced for TCR beta chains only, and without alpha or paired-chain data the features that could be detected were limited. The study listed over 150 TCR beta chains as associated with cytomegalovirus. In a later analysis, several top co-occurrence clusters were reported to appear linked to parvovirus B19, influenza, CMV and Epstein-Barr virus. It was suggested by the authors that the approach could potentially be generalized to other disease states and immunological phenotypes. A further reported finding was that TCR beta sequences accurately predicted the HLA-A and HLA-B alleles for most subjects in the first cohort. HLA typing was unavailable for some donors at each locus, so association tests used only the typed subset. The classifier was reported to diagnose cytomegalovirus status with high specificity and sensitivity in both the original and validation cohorts.

The protocol used for the library was the immunoSEQ multiplex PCR assay. A mixture of 60 forward primers for TCR Vbeta segments and 13 reverse primers for TCR Jbeta segments was used in the multiplex PCR. The CDR3 region of rearranged TCR beta genes was amplified from genomic DNA with a multiplex PCR assay. On the Illumina HiSeq System, the amplified TCR beta libraries were sequenced as 87-base-pair reads. From the authors' description of their analysis: Across the roughly 700 repertoires, a later analysis counted about 81 million unique TCR beta chains, some 11 million of which were shared by at least two donors. Raw reads were error-corrected and collapsed into unique sequences by a nearest-neighbor algorithm in which closely related sequences were merged to remove PCR and sequencing errors. To assign V, D and J gene segments, CDR3 sequences were aligned to IMGT reference sequences. For a sequence to be retained, a match of at least six nucleotides was required to both a V gene segment and a J gene segment. A rearrangement was called productive if the CDR3 had no stop codons and remained in frame with V and J, and every other rearrangement was called non-productive. CDR3 was defined according to IMGT convention as the region running from the second conserved V-encoded cysteine to the conserved J-encoded phenylalanine. Sequences without an unambiguous match to a single V gene segment were excluded from the earlier analysis of 587 of the donors. In an earlier analysis of some 590 of the donors, V segments were called functional above 56.7% productive rearrangements and were called segregating when the between-donor standard deviation exceeded 5%. A statistical classification framework was built for diagnosing cytomegalovirus status from the catalog of TCR beta chain sequences. In a later analysis, V and J genes were assigned by comparing TCR nucleotide sequences against IMGT/GENE-DB human TR gene sequences. A later analysis assigned CDR3 sequences and most-parsimonious VDJ recombination scenarios with the TCRdist pipeline. In a later analysis, each TCR beta chain was defined by its CDR3 amino acid sequence together with its V-gene family, and reads lacking a unique V-gene family were excluded. In a later analysis, several hundred highly shared, low-generation-probability nucleotide sequences were removed to address suspected cross-contamination and a sequencing artifact. For each public chain, a later analysis derived a clonal expansion index from normalized ranks of inferred template counts within each repertoire. In a later analysis, generation probabilities were computed using a VDJ recombination model fitted to out-of-frame rearrangements, and the results were checked against IGoR. Hypergeometric tests were used in a later analysis to score TCR-TCR, TCR-HLA and TCR-CMV co-occurrence, with a repertoire-size bias correction applied to the TCR pairs. False discovery rates were estimated in a later analysis by permuting HLA or CMV assignments 20 times. In a later analysis, co-occurring TCRs were grouped using DBSCAN, with TCRdist sequence similarity added in when clustering inside HLA-allele-positive subsets. Repertoires with fewer than 30,000 or more than 120,000 public chains, plus five repertoires with anomalous nucleotide sharing, were excluded from co-occurrence clustering. TCRdb took over this immuneACCESS table, retaining in-frame rearrangements with V and J assigned. Such tables are incomplete; in checked studies, under half of the missing clones stem from an unresolved V gene, and the remainder is unexplained. V and J calls and clone size are given by that table; D and trimming were obtained from the DNA. The sample includes 130,000 to 150,000 clones, with roughly 80% observed a single time. The biggest ten clones account for roughly 4.9% of the sample.

The cohort was made up of about 610 healthy bone marrow donors. Cohort members were all nominally healthy when sampled, although unrecorded immune exposures were likely present. The donor was CMV seronegative and belonged to the group of over 300 seronegative cohort members. Every donor gave a peripheral blood sample, and the peripheral blood mononuclear cells from that sample were used for TCR beta sequencing. Genomic DNA extraction from the blood cell samples was performed with the Qiagen DNeasy Blood Extraction Kit. CDR1 PRHDT and CDR2 FYEKMQ are derived from the germline V gene (reference sequence). Unmatched junction bases come to 6, with V trimmed by 5 bases and J by 4 bases. There are 16 amino acids in the CDR3, from cysteine to phenylalanine inclusive. Only CDR3 DNA remains: 48 bases, in frame from the first base. Points on this clone: Its antigen specificity is not known. No base-level quality is on record; no much larger clone is a single base apart.

Material for sequencing was PBMCs. The chain employs TRBV13 and TRBJ2-3; 13 junctional bases match TRBD2. The clonotype was recovered from a woman aged 50 to 60 in good health and CMV-seronegative. The CDR3 protein: CASSTTSGGASDTQYF. The DNA reads TGTGCCAGCAGCACTACTAGCGGGGGGGCATCAGATACGCAGTATTTT.